This entry features one TCR beta chain sequence. This receptor's antigen is unknown. Base-call qualities are not available, and no considerably larger clone is one nucleotide away. The data are from a study of cytomegalovirus exposure and HLA in healthy donors (dated by TCRdb to the late 2010s). About the investigation overall: An earlier analysis of more than 550 of the donors reported under 300 Gb of sequence data and around 110 million unique TCR beta sequences obtained from around 180 million T cells. The study was designed to test whether signatures of past pathogen exposure could be identified by cataloging public T cell receptors. About 300 gigabases of sequencing data and tens of millions of unique TCR sequences were included in an early release covering roughly 700 HLA-typed donors. All discovery cohort repertoires had been generated using a single sequencing platform. The study used immunosequencing to profile the T cell repertoires of 600 to 850 subjects and linked those repertoires to cytomegalovirus serostatus. To decide whether each TCR beta V gene segment behaved as functional or pseudogenic, an earlier analysis of some 600 of the donors relied on high-throughput TCR beta sequencing. The later analysis used no new phenotypic data to find candidate immune exposures, relying instead on TCR beta sequences and their occurrence across donors. Several DR-DQ haplotypes were handled as single units for association and clustering because linkage in the cohort was strong. A later genetic analysis took genome-wide SNP genotypes for about three fifths of the roughly 670 donors and used that subset as a discovery cohort. Among around 400 genotyped donors of the cohort, an average of around 250,000 unique TCR beta nucleotide sequences was sequenced per donor, of which about 19% were non-productive. To study patterns of TCR occurrence, a later analysis re-analyzed previously published TCR beta repertoires from under 750 donors and added high-resolution HLA genotyping. HLA typing covered class I and class II loci at four-digit resolution. Among the 398 genotyped donors, approximately 76% belonged to the genetic ancestry cluster associated with self-reported Caucasian donors. Donor age, sex, ethnicity and CMV serostatus were compiled together with the repertoire data. Typing coverage varied by locus: roughly 629-630 donors for A, B, C, DRB1 and DQB1; more than 500 for DQA1; nearly 610 for DPA1; fewer than 480 for DPB1. Besides the first cohort of 550 to 750 subjects, a separate validation cohort made up of 120 different subjects was used. To predict cytomegalovirus infection status, the study brought together high-throughput TCR immunosequencing, statistical association of individual TCRs with disease status, and machine learning.

What the authors observed across the whole study: A few of the identified cytomegalovirus-associated TCR beta chains were confirmed in vitro to be specific for cytomegalovirus antigens. Linkage disequilibrium might explain the correlated functional status among segregating V segments, but an unknown experimental factor could not be excluded. A later analysis associated 15,000 to 20,000 TCR beta sequences with specific HLA alleles at a false discovery rate of 0.05. Because counts were too low, more than 15 rarely observed V segments, including chromosome 9 orphons, were excluded from the earlier analysis of 587 of the donors. A further reported finding was that TCR beta sequences accurately predicted the HLA-A and HLA-B alleles for most subjects in the first cohort. Cytomegalovirus status was reported to be diagnosed by the classifier with high specificity and sensitivity in both the original and validation cohorts. According to the authors, the approach could potentially be generalized to other disease states and immunological phenotypes. A later analysis found that HLA-associated TCR beta chains were more clonally expanded and had lower generation probabilities than equally common non-associated chains. The study gave a list of around 170 TCR beta chains associated with cytomegalovirus. Several of the top co-occurrence clusters appeared to be linked to parvovirus B19, influenza, CMV and Epstein-Barr virus, according to a later analysis. Most CMV-associated TCR beta chains appeared to be HLA-restricted in a later analysis, and the HLA associations seemed to be driven largely by CMV exposure. A cluster of highly shared sequence variants was judged likely to be a technical artifact of the sequencing pipeline. The cohort was sequenced for TCR beta chains only, and without alpha or paired-chain data the features that could be detected were limited. Most TCR sequences were observed very rarely across donors, whereas some public TCRs were present in many individuals. The presence/absence analyses assumed that sequencing depth was roughly uniform across donors, and that assumption may not be true. A later genetic analysis reported fewer N-insertions in productive TCRs among donors in an Asian-associated ancestry cluster than the roughly 640-donor mean. HLA typing was unavailable for some donors at each locus, so association tests used only the typed subset. For the cohort, immune exposure information was limited to CMV serostatus. When HLA alleles, especially DR and DQ, strongly co-occurred, TCR associations were difficult to assign to individual alleles. In a later analysis, the rate of TCR association differed among HLA loci, with DRB1 alleles having the most associated TCRs and HLA-C alleles having the fewest. In an earlier analysis of fewer than 750 of the donors, most TCR beta V segments were observed in productive rearrangements about 90% or about 30% of the time, broadly matching IMGT annotations. An association between a missense DCLRE1C variant and V-gene and J-gene trimming of TCR beta chains was found in a later genetic analysis and replicated in an independent cohort.

Library preparation used the immunoSEQ multiplex PCR assay. For the multiplex PCR, a mixture combining 60 forward primers for TCR Vbeta segments and 13 reverse primers for TCR Jbeta segments was used. Amplification of the CDR3 region of rearranged TCR beta genes was performed with a multiplex PCR assay on genomic DNA. The Illumina HiSeq System was used to sequence the amplified TCR beta libraries as 87-base-pair reads. The authors processed their data as follows. A later analysis tallied around 87 million unique TCR beta chains across the 640 or so repertoires, and some 10 million of those chains were shared by two or more donors. Raw reads were error-corrected and collapsed into unique sequences with a nearest-neighbor algorithm that merged closely related sequences to remove PCR and sequencing errors. V, D and J gene segments were assigned by aligning CDR3 sequences to IMGT reference sequences. For a sequence to be retained, a match of at least six nucleotides to both a V gene segment and a J gene segment was required. Rearrangements were called productive when the CDR3 lacked stop codons and stayed in frame with V and J; all others were non-productive. CDR3 was defined by IMGT convention, running from the second conserved V-encoded cysteine to the conserved J-encoded phenylalanine. The earlier analysis of about 610 of the donors excluded sequences that lacked an unambiguous match to a single V gene segment. An earlier analysis of several hundred of the donors called V segments functional above 56.7% productive rearrangements and segregating when the between-donor standard deviation exceeded 5%. To diagnose cytomegalovirus status from the catalog of TCR beta chain sequences, a statistical classification framework was built. In a later analysis, TCR nucleotide sequences were compared against IMGT/GENE-DB human TR gene sequences so that V and J genes could be assigned. The TCRdist pipeline was used in a later analysis to assign CDR3 sequences and most-parsimonious VDJ recombination scenarios. In a later analysis, each TCR beta chain was defined by its CDR3 amino acid sequence together with its V-gene family, and reads lacking a unique V-gene family were excluded. In a later analysis, 450 to 600 highly shared, low-generation-probability nucleotide sequences were removed to address suspected cross-contamination and a sequencing artifact. In a later analysis, a clonal expansion index was calculated for each public chain from normalized within-repertoire ranks of inferred template counts. In a later analysis, generation probabilities were computed with a VDJ recombination model fitted to out-of-frame rearrangements, and the resulting probabilities were checked against IGoR. Hypergeometric tests were used in a later analysis to score TCR-TCR, TCR-HLA and TCR-CMV co-occurrence, with a repertoire-size bias correction applied to the TCR pairs. In a later analysis, false discovery rates were estimated by permuting HLA or CMV assignments 20 times. A later analysis grouped co-occurring TCRs with DBSCAN, adding TCRdist sequence similarity when clustering within HLA-allele-positive subsets. Co-occurrence clustering excluded repertoires with fewer than 30,000 or more than 120,000 public chains, plus five with anomalous nucleotide sharing. Drawn from immuneACCESS, this table holds only the in-frame rearrangements with V and J called that TCRdb kept. Clones are partly lost; checked studies trace under half to an unresolved V gene and leave the rest unexplained. V and J calls and clone size come straight from that table; D and trimming were deduced from the DNA. The sample yields some 40,000 clones; around half were counted once. The biggest ten clones account for 6.2% of the sample.

The cohort consisted of 666 healthy bone marrow donors. All cohort members were sampled while nominally healthy, although unrecorded immune exposures were likely present. The donor tested CMV seropositive and was one of the 289 seropositive cohort members. A peripheral blood sample was collected from each donor, and TCR beta sequencing was performed on peripheral blood mononuclear cells. Genomic DNA was extracted from the blood cell samples with the Qiagen DNeasy Blood Extraction Kit. The source is a woman in her forties in good health and CMV-seropositive. The sequenced sample was PBMCs.

At the DNA level, the sequence is TGTGCCAGCAGGGGAGGGGGGTATAGCAATCAGCCCCAGCATTTT. It is translated as CASRGGGYSNQPQHF. The chain is encoded by TRBV6-6 joined to TRBJ1-5; the best D guess is TRBD1, with 6 bases matching. The CDR3 holds 15 amino acids from the cysteine to the phenylalanine. Of all the DNA, just the CDR3 is kept, 45 bases in frame from base 1. The CDR1 and CDR2 encoded by the germline V gene (reference sequence) are MNHNY and SVGAGI. V is pared back by 6 bases and J by 0 bases, with 12 bases lying between the germline termini.